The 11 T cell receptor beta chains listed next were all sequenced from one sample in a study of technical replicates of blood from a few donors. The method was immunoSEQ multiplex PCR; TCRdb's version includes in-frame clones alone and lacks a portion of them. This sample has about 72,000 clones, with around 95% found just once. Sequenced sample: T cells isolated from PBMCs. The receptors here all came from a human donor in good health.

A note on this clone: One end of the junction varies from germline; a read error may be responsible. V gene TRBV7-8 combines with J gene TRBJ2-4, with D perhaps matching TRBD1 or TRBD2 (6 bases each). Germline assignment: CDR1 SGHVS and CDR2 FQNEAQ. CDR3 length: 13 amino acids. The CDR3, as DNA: TGTGCCAGCAGTTTAGCAGGGGAGGACCTTCAGTACTTC. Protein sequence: CASSLAGEDLQYF. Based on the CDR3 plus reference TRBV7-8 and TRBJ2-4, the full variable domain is GAGVSQSPRYKVAKRGQDVALRCDPISGHVSLFWYQQALGQGPEFLTYFQNEAQLDKSGLPSDRFFAERPEGSVSTLKIQRTQQEDSAVYLCASSLAGEDLQYFGAGTRLSVL.

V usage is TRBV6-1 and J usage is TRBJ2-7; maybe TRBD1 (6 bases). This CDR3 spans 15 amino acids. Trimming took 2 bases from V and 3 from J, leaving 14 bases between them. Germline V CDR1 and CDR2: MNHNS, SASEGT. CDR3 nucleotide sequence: TGTGCCAGCAGTGAATCCACAGGGTGGTTCTACGAGCAGTACTTC. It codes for CASSESTGWFYEQYF.

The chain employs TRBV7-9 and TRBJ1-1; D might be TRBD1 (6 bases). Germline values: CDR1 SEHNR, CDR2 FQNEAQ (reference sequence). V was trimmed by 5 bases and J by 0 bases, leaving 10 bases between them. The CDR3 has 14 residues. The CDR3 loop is CASSNRAMNTEAFF. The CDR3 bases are TGTGCCAGCAGCAACAGGGCCATGAACACTGAAGCTTTCTTT.

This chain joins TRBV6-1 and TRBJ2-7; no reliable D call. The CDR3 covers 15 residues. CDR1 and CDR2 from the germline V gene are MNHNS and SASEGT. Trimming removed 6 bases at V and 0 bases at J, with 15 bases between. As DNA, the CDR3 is TGTGCCAGCAGCCTCTCGTCTGCAGGCTCCTACGAGCAGTACTTC. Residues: CASSLSSAGSYEQYF.

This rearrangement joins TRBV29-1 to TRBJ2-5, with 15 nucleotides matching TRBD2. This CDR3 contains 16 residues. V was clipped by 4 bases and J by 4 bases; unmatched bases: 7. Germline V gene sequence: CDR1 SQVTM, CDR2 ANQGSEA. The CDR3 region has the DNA TGCAGCGTTGTTACCTTGGGACTAGCGGGAGGAGAGACCCAGTACTTC. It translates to CSVVTLGLAGGETQYF.

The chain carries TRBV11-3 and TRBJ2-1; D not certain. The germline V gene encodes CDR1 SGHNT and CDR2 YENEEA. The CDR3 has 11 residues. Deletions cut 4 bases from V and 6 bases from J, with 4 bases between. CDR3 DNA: TGTGCCAGCAGCTACTTCAATGAGCAGTTCTTC. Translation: CASSYFNEQFF.

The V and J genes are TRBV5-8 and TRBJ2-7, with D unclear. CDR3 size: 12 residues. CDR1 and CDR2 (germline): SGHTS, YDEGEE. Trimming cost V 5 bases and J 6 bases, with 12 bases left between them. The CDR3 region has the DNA TGTGCCAGCAGTTCCCACTTGAGCGAGCAGTACTTC. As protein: CASSSHLSEQYF.

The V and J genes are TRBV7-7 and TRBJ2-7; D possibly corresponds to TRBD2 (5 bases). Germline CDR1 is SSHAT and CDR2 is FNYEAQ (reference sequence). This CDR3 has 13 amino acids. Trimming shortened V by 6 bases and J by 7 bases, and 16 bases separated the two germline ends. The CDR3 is CASSVGWEREQYF. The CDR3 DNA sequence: TGTGCCAGCAGTGTAGGGTGGGAGAGAGAGCAGTACTTC.

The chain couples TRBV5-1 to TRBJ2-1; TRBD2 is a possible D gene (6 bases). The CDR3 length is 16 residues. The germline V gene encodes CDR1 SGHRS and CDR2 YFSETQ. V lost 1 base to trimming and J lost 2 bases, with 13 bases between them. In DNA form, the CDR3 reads TGCGCCAGCAGCTTGTTCACGGGAGCAGCCTACAATGAGCAGTTCTTC. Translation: CASSLFTGAAYNEQFF.

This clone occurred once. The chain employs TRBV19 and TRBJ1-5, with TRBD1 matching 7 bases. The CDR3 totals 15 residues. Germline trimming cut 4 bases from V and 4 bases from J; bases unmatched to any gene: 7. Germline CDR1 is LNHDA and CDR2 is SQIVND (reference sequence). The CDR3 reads CASSTKGQSNQPQHF. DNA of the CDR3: TGTGCCAGTAGTACCAAGGGACAGAGTAATCAGCCCCAGCATTTT.

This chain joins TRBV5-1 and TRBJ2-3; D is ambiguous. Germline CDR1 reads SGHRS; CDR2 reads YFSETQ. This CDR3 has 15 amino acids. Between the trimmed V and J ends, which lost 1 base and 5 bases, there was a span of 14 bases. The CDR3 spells CASSLNRGSEDTQYF. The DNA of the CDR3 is TGCGCCAGCAGCTTGAACCGAGGATCAGAAGATACGCAGTATTTT. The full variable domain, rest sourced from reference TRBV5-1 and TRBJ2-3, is KAGVTQTPRYLIKTRGQQVTLSCSPISGHRSVSWYQQTPGQGLQFLFEYFSETQRNKGNFPGRFSGRQFSNSRSEMNVSTLELGDSALYLCASSLNRGSEDTQYFGPGTRLTVL.